These 27 T cell receptor beta chains originate from one sample sequenced in a study of cytomegalovirus exposure and HLA in healthy donors. Researchers ran the PCR with 60 Vbeta and 13 Jbeta primers. Sequencing used immunoSEQ multiplex PCR; TCRdb keeps in-frame clones, though not all of them. Across approximately 47,000 clones, the top ten clones capture around 17% of the sample. The specimen was PBMCs. The receptors originated from a male donor in good health and CMV-seronegative.

The chain combines TRBV25-1 with TRBJ1-2; 7 bases are shared with TRBD1. In germline, CDR1 is MGHDK, CDR2 SYGVNS. Trimming at V came to 3 bases and at J to 2 bases, leaving 6 bases not matched to a gene. This CDR3 has 15 amino acids. The CDR3 here is CASSDPGGTNYGYTF. The CDR3 region has the DNA TGTGCCAGCAGTGATCCAGGGGGGACAAACTATGGCTACACCTTC.

The genes are TRBV15 and TRBJ2-5; a weak D match, TRBD2 (6 bases). Germline V lookup: CDR1 LNHNV, CDR2 YYDKDF (reference sequence). V dropped 1 base and J dropped 7 bases, with 16 bases sitting between them. The CDR3 runs to 15 residues. CDR3 nucleotide sequence: TGTGCCACCAGCAGAGCTTCGGGGGTAGGTGTGACCCAGTACTTC. The encoded protein is CATSRASGVGVTQYF.

The V gene is TRBV15, the J gene TRBJ1-2; TRBD1 matches at 7 bases. The V gene's germline CDR1 is LNHNV and CDR2 YYDKDF (reference sequence). The CDR3 extends over 15 amino acids. J lost 7 bases, V lost 1 base, and 9 bases had no gene match. The CDR3 coding sequence is TGTGCCACCAGCAGAGGAGGTGAAGGGGGCCGTGGCTACACCTTC. This encodes CATSRGGEGGRGYTF.

The chain uses TRBV6-1 and TRBJ1-1, with D possibly being TRBD1 (6 bases). V lost 6 bases and J 1 base, leaving 9 bases between the germline ends. The V gene's germline CDR1 is MNHNS and CDR2 SASEGT. The CDR3 length is 13 residues. The CDR3 spells CASSLTGNTEAFF. CDR3 bases: TGTGCCAGCAGCCTGACAGGGAACACTGAAGCTTTCTTT.

This chain links TRBV18 with TRBJ2-7; 9 positions agree with TRBD2. Germline V lookup: CDR1 KGHSH, CDR2 LQKENI. Trimming took 2 bases from V and 0 from J; bases not matched to a gene: 2. The CDR3 covers 15 residues. The CDR3 nucleotides are TGTGCCAGCTCACCAAAAGCGGGGGGCTCCTACGAGCAGTACTTC. Protein: CASSPKAGGSYEQYF.

V is TRBV2 and J is TRBJ1-1; TRBD1 is a possible D gene (5 bases). CDR1 is SNHLY, CDR2 FYNNEI, per germline. The CDR3 consists of 13 residues. V gave up 6 bases and J gave up 2 bases, with 10 bases separating them. CDR3 in amino acids: CASRQTENTEAFF. In DNA form, the CDR3 reads TGTGCCAGCAGGCAGACAGAAAACACTGAAGCTTTCTTT.

The rearrangement uses TRBV7-2 and TRBJ1-1, with a weak D call TRBD1 (5 bases). The V and J ends lost 6 bases and 0 bases respectively, with 8 bases between them. The CDR3 contains 13 residues. In germline, CDR1 is SGHTA, CDR2 FQGNSA. The chain's CDR3 is CASRKTVNTEAFF. The CDR3 bases are TGTGCCAGCAGAAAGACAGTGAACACTGAAGCTTTCTTT.

The chain uses TRBV19 and TRBJ1-5; 8 bases align to TRBD1. This CDR3 contains 14 residues. CDR1 and CDR2 from the germline V gene are LNHDA and SQIVND (reference sequence). V dropped 6 bases and J dropped 7; count of bases not matched to a gene: 8. CDR3 bases: TGTGCCAGTAGAGATGACAGGGGACAACAGCCCCAGCATTTT. Residues: CASRDDRGQQPQHF.

The chain links TRBV11-3 to TRBJ2-1, with 7 bases lining up with TRBD1. Per germline, CDR1 SGHNT and CDR2 YENEEA. Trimming at V came to 4 bases and at J to 4 bases, leaving 4 bases not matched to a gene. The CDR3 runs to 14 residues. The CDR3 DNA sequence: TGTGCCAGCAGCTGGCGACAGGGTTACAATGAGCAGTTCTTC. This translates into CASSWRQGYNEQFF.

The gene calls are TRBV19 and TRBJ1-3; D is uncertain. From germline, CDR1 is LNHDA and CDR2 SQIVND (reference sequence). This CDR3 contains 15 residues. Trimming took off 8 bases at V and 1 base at J, with 15 bases between the two ends. The DNA of the CDR3 is TGTGCCAGTGGGGATGCGGGATTTTCTGGAAACACCATATATTTT. Translation: CASGDAGFSGNTIYF.

V is TRBV30 and J is TRBJ1-6; D ambiguous. The CDR3 has 15 residues. CDR1 is GTSNPN, CDR2 SVGIG, per germline (reference sequence). Trimming removed 0 bases from V and 9 bases from J, with 15 bases in between. For the CDR3, the DNA is TGTGCCTGGAGTGTACTGGCCAGCAGAGGTTCACCCCTCCACTTT. The encoded protein is CAWSVLASRGSPLHF.

The chain carries TRBV5-4 and TRBJ2-5; 9 bases align to TRBD1. The CDR3 loop spans 16 amino acids. With 3 bases clipped from V and 5 bases from J, the junction kept 11 bases outside the gene matches. Germline V gene data show CDR1 as SGHNT and CDR2 as YYREEE (reference sequence). The CDR3 region is CASSYGPTGGRETQYF. As DNA, the CDR3 is TGTGCCAGCAGCTATGGCCCAACAGGGGGCAGGGAGACCCAGTACTTC. The whole variable domain, filled in from reference TRBV5-4 and TRBJ2-5, reads ETGVTQSPTHLIKTRGQQVTLRCSSQSGHNTVSWYQQALGQGPQFIFQYYREEENGRGNFPPRFSGLQFPNYSSELNVNALELDDSALYLCASSYGPTGGRETQYFGPGTRLLVL.

The chain joins TRBV30 to TRBJ1-6; 8 positions match TRBD1. This CDR3 has 13 residues. V shed 5 bases and J 9 bases; nucleotides not matched to a gene: 6. CDR1 is GTSNPN, CDR2 SVGIG, per germline (reference sequence). The CDR3 region has the DNA TGTGCCTGGGCCGGACAGGGAGCTTCACCCCTCCACTTT. Its protein is CAWAGQGASPLHF.

The chain links TRBV28 to TRBJ1-3, with D unresolved. The CDR3 sequence is 13 residues long. Trimming removed 5 bases from V and 0 bases from J, with 5 bases in between. CDR1 and CDR2 from the germline V gene are MDHEN and SYDVKM. CDR3 nucleotide sequence: TGTGCCAGCAGTCTTGTCTCTGGAAACACCATATATTTT. This encodes CASSLVSGNTIYF.

The CDR3 loop is CSVRDRTNTGELFF. The CDR3 DNA follows: TGCAGCGTTCGAGACAGGACGAACACCGGGGAGCTGTTTTTT. This chain connects TRBV29-1 to TRBJ2-2; weak D call: TRBD1 (6 bases). The V gene's germline CDR1 is SQVTM and CDR2 ANQGSEA. CDR3 size: 14 residues. With 5 bases removed from V and 0 bases from J, the gap between germline ends came to 10 bases.

The chain links TRBV19 to TRBJ1-3; D is unclear. V lost 6 bases, J lost 0 bases, and 12 bases lay in between. The CDR3 has 15 residues. The V gene's germline CDR1 is LNHDA and CDR2 SQIVND (reference sequence). The CDR3 protein is CASRNPGASGNTIYF. As DNA, the CDR3 is TGTGCCAGTAGGAATCCCGGAGCCTCTGGAAACACCATATATTTT. The complete variable domain, with remaining parts taken from reference TRBV19 and TRBJ1-3, reads DGGITQSPKYLFRKEGQNVTLSCEQNLNHDAMYWYRQDPGQGLRLIYYSQIVNDFQKGDIAEGYSVSREKKESFPLTVTSAQKNPTAFYLCASRNPGASGNTIYFGEGSWLTVV.

This sequence joins TRBV5-1 and TRBJ2-3; 8 bases are shared with TRBD2. Germline CDR1 and CDR2: SGHRS and YFSETQ. The CDR3 length is 14 residues. Trimming took 3 bases from V and 2 from J; bases not matched to a gene: 2. The CDR3 loop reads CASSSAGATDTQYF. CDR3 DNA: TGCGCCAGCAGCTCAGCGGGGGCCACAGATACGCAGTATTTT. Filled out from reference TRBV5-1 and TRBJ2-3, the complete variable domain reads KAGVTQTPRYLIKTRGQQVTLSCSPISGHRSVSWYQQTPGQGLQFLFEYFSETQRNKGNFPGRFSGRQFSNSRSEMNVSTLELGDSALYLCASSSAGATDTQYFGPGTRLTVL.

The V gene is TRBV6-5, the J gene TRBJ1-2, with 9 bases matching TRBD1. Unmatched junction bases numbered 2, after V lost 0 bases and J lost 6 bases. The CDR3 runs to 14 residues. Germline V gene data show CDR1 as MNHEY and CDR2 as SVGAGI. CDR3 loop: CASSYSTGGDGYTF. Written as DNA, the CDR3 is TGTGCCAGCAGTTACTCCACAGGGGGCGATGGCTACACCTTC.

J is TRBJ2-7 and V is TRBV7-9, with unresolved D. Germline CDR1 and CDR2: SEHNR and FQNEAQ (reference sequence). Trimming took 0 bases from V and 3 from J, leaving 21 bases between them. The CDR3 totals 18 residues. The CDR3 nucleotides read TGTGCCAGCAGCTTAGCCGGGTCCTATCTCTATACATACTACGAGCAGTACTTC. It encodes CASSLAGSYLYTYYEQYF.

This chain uses TRBV4-3 with TRBJ1-1, with TRBD1 matching 10 bases. CDR1 and CDR2 (germline): LGHNA, YSLEER. The CDR3 has 14 amino acids. After removal of 3 bases from V and 7 bases from J, the junction contained 5 bases not matched to a gene. The CDR3 DNA reads as TGCGCCAGCAGCCATGGGACAGGGGCTGGTGAAGCTTTCTTT. This codes for CASSHGTGAGEAFF.

The gene calls are TRBV6-5 and TRBJ1-6; tentative D call: TRBD1 (6 bases). V shed 0 bases and J shed 7 bases, with 13 bases lying between them. The CDR3 is 16 amino acids. Germline V gene data show CDR1 as MNHEY and CDR2 as SVGAGI. CDR3 DNA: TGTGCCAGCAGTTACTCCCTCCCGGGACAAAATTCACCCCTCCACTTT. Translation gives CASSYSLPGQNSPLHF.

The chain couples TRBV30 to TRBJ2-3; TRBD2 matches 7 bases. This CDR3 contains 11 residues. Germline loops: CDR1 GTSNPN, CDR2 SVGIG (reference sequence). J gave up 6 bases and V 3 bases, and 0 bases lay outside the gene matches. Here the CDR3 reads CAWRGGDTQYF. DNA for the CDR3: TGTGCCTGGAGGGGGGGGGATACGCAGTATTTT.

V usage is TRBV6-5 and J usage is TRBJ1-1, with 7 nucleotides matching TRBD1. CDR1 is MNHEY, CDR2 SVGAGI, per germline. The CDR3 runs 13 residues. With 5 bases clipped from V and 6 bases from J, the junction kept 6 bases outside the gene matches. The CDR3 here is CASSRNRGAEAFF. The CDR3, as DNA: TGTGCCAGCAGTCGAAACAGGGGCGCTGAAGCTTTCTTT.

This chain uses TRBV5-1 with TRBJ2-3; 7 bases are shared with TRBD2. The CDR3 has 16 residues. From germline, CDR1 is SGHRS and CDR2 YFSETQ. The V gene end was trimmed by 1 base and the J gene end by 5 bases; junction bases not matched to a gene: 10. The CDR3 region is CASSLSLAVERDTQYF. The CDR3 region has the DNA TGCGCCAGCAGCTTGAGTCTAGCGGTGGAAAGAGATACGCAGTATTTT.

The chain uses TRBV18 and TRBJ2-5; D is perhaps TRBD1 (6 bases). This CDR3 spans 15 amino acids. Trimming left V 2 bases short and J 7 bases short, with 17 bases between. CDR1 and CDR2 (germline): KGHSH, LQKENI. The CDR3 coding sequence is TGTGCCAGCTCACCAGATTGGGGACATTCTGGGACCCAGTACTTC. It yields the protein CASSPDWGHSGTQYF.

The chain links TRBV4-2 to TRBJ1-2; D perhaps matches TRBD1 (6 bases). CDR3 length: 13 amino acids. CDR1 and CDR2 from the germline V gene are LGHNA and YNFKEQ. V shed 8 bases and J shed 3 bases, with 13 bases lying between them. CDR3 DNA sequence: TGTGCCAGCCGAGGGGGGGGCGACTATGGCTACACCTTC. It is translated as CASRGGGDYGYTF.

The J gene is TRBJ1-2, the V gene TRBV4-1; unclear D gene. Trimming cost V 1 base and J 2 bases, with 14 bases left between them. Germline V gives CDR1 MGHRA, CDR2 YSYEKL. The CDR3 consists of 16 residues. The DNA of the CDR3 is TGCGCCAGCAGCCAAGTCGTCGGAGCGTCCAACTATGGCTACACCTTC. Translation: CASSQVVGASNYGYTF.